This paragraph reports one TCR beta chain. Its specificity is unknown. In germline, CDR1 is MRHNA, CDR2 SNTAGT. Trimming removed 6 bases at V and 3 bases at J, with 9 bases between. The CDR3 runs 13 residues. The protocol was immunoSEQ multiplex PCR, while the TCRdb copy is restricted to in-frame clones and leaves out a portion. The sample holds some 180,000 clones; 75% to 90% are singletons and the top ten take 5% to 7%. This sample is drawn from a study of T cell responses to AZD1222 COVID-19 vaccine. Findings of the study overall: Researchers report vaccine-associated CD4 TCRs spanning spike, with dominance at 160-218 and 743-854. The study sampled repertoires only after the peak T cell response. Just a handful of AZD1222 recipients tested seropositive at baseline.

The source of this sequence is an adult in good health. Sample: peripheral blood, taken on day 0 of AZD1222 vaccination. The rearrangement uses TRBV6-4 and TRBJ1-5; D not certain. CDR3 region: CASSKEYNQPQHF. The CDR3 coding sequence is TGTGCCAGCAGCAAAGAATACAATCAGCCCCAGCATTTT.